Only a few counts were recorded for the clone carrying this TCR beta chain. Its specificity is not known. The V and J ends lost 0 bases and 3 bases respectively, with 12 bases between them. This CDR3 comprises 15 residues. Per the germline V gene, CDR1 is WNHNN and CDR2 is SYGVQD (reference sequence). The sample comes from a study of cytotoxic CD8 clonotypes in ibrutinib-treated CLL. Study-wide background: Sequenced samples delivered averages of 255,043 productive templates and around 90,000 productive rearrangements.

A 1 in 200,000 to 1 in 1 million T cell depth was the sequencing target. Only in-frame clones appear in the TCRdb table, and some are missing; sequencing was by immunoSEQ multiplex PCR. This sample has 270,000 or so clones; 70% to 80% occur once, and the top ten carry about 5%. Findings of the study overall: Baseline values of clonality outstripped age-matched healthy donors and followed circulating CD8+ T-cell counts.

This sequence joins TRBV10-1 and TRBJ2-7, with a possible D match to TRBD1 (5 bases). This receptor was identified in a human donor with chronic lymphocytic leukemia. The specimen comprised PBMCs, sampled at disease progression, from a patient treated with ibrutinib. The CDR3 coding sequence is TGCGCCAGCAGTGAGTCGGAAGGACATTACTACGAGCAGTACTTC. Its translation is CASSESEGHYYEQYF.